The 2 T cell receptor beta chains presented below share a single source sample, sequenced in a study of T cells in Graves' hyperthyroidism and ophthalmopathy. TCR beta CDR3 sequences were amplified from RNA transcripts. The HTBI primer set served for first-round RT-PCR of the TCR CDR3. TCRdb reprocessed the multiplex PCR reads via MiXCR and lists one record per CDR3 protein. The data contain 600,000 to 750,000 distinct CDR3 sequences, around a sixth of them singletons. The sequenced sample consisted of blood. These TCRs come from a man over 45 with Graves' hyperthyroidism.

This clonotype was observed many times. The chain uses TRBV12-3 or TRBV12-4 and TRBJ2-5, with a tentative D call TRBD1 (8 bases). The CDR3 consists of 15 residues. Trimming took off 5 bases at V and 4 bases at J, with 17 bases between the two ends. The CDR3 sequence: CASSPNRGGRETQYF. Here the CDR3 DNA reads TGTGCCAGCAGTCCCAACAGGGGGGGGAGAGAGACCCAGTACTTC.

This clonotype has more than one count but fewer than ten. The V gene is TRBV20-1, the J gene TRBJ2-3; D is ambiguous. Trimming stripped 6 bases from V and 2 bases from J, with 27 bases between. From germline, CDR1 is DFQATT and CDR2 SNEGSKA (reference sequence). This CDR3 comprises 18 residues. The CDR3 DNA sequence: TGCAGTGCCGCCCCTAAGGCTATGGGCGACTCGTCCACAGATACGCAGTATTTT. It translates to CSAAPKAMGDSSTDTQYF.